Listed below are T cell receptor beta chains from one sample, sequenced in a study of blood T cell repertoires in COVID-19. The data were produced by immunoSEQ multiplex PCR, yet TCRdb's version contains in-frame clones alone and is incomplete. The sample includes around 70,000 clones, approximately 80% of them seen just once. The sequenced sample was peripheral blood. The receptor set was obtained from a human donor in a cohort sampled during active COVID-19. Both conserved end residues are part of each CDR3. Size values are once, few and many counts, or a class for expanded clones, and some rows have none.

j_gene | abundance | v_gene | CDR3aa
TRBJ1-2 | NA | TRBV6-5 | CASSYSEGTAYGYTF
TRBJ2-3 | NA | TRBV19 | CASSPWTGRTDTQYF
TRBJ2-5 | few | TRBV4-3 | CASSQDLGGGETQYF
TRBJ1-1 | NA | TRBV30 | CASSRNRGQPEAFF
TRBJ2-2 | once | TRBV11-2 | CASSFQGLAGAGELFF
TRBJ1-1 | NA | TRBV7-2 | CASSLGQGNTEAFF
TRBJ2-7 | NA | TRBV21-1 | CASSSNRSEGSSYEQYF
TRBJ1-1 | NA | TRBV6-6 | CASSYEGQVAEAFF
TRBJ2-7 | NA | TRBV6-7 | CASSYPAGAYEQYF
TRBJ2-7 | NA | TRBV6-2/TRBV6-3 | CASSTLAGSASKQYF
TRBJ2-5 | NA | TRBV10-1 | CASSESGEETQYF
TRBJ1-5 | NA | TRBV6-2/TRBV6-3 | CASSQSIGAIGNQPQHF
TRBJ2-3 | NA | TRBV7-2 | CASSTGLAGTKADTQYF
TRBJ1-1 | NA | TRBV5-1 | CASSFGGTANTEAFF
TRBJ1-4 | once | TRBV3-1/TRBV3-2 | CASSPPTGFDEKLFF
TRBJ2-1 | NA | TRBV19 | CASSTPGLLNEQFF
TRBJ2-3 | NA | TRBV3-1/TRBV3-2 | CASSQGEGGADTQYF
TRBJ2-3 | NA | TRBV30 | CAWSAGTGWTDTQYF
TRBJ2-7 | few | TRBV5-4 | CASSLVAGGSYEQYF
TRBJ1-5 | NA | TRBV5-1 | CASSLGSDQPQHF
TRBJ1-2 | NA | TRBV20-1 | CSGGENYGYTF
TRBJ1-4 | NA | TRBV29-1 | CSVAEDLNEKLFF
TRBJ2-7 | NA | TRBV29-1 | CSVVPGFSYEQYF
TRBJ1-6 | NA | TRBV9 | CASSVGTDPTNSPLHF
TRBJ2-7 | NA | TRBV6-1 | CASSDIAGGSAYEQYF
TRBJ2-7 | NA | TRBV11-2 | CASRRQTAFSSYEQYF
TRBJ2-7 | NA | TRBV7-9 | CASSLGQGPSYEQYF
TRBJ1-2 | NA | TRBV29-1 | CSVASRTAPRDTF
TRBJ1-3 | NA | TRBV30 | CAWSVFSSGNTIYF
TRBJ2-3 | NA | TRBV5-4 | CASSLDRAGDTQYF
TRBJ1-2 | NA | TRBV2 | CASSVPTNYGYTF
TRBJ1-1 | NA | TRBV6-5 | CASSRQGANTEAFF
TRBJ2-7 | once | TRBV20-1 | CSARRGAEQYF
TRBJ2-3 | NA | TRBV3-1/TRBV3-2 | CASSTRDRDPDTQYF
TRBJ1-5 | few | TRBV7-9 | CASSDPPRDRVNQPQHF
TRBJ1-3 | NA | TRBV6-5 | CASSYVVQTGKTIYF
TRBJ2-5 | NA | TRBV15 | CATSSLTSGSETQYF
TRBJ2-1 | NA | TRBV18 | CASSPVQTHNEQFF
TRBJ1-2 | NA | TRBV29-1 | CSASFGGARGYTF
TRBJ2-7 | many | TRBV4-2 | CASSAAGGSYEQYF
TRBJ2-5 | NA | TRBV5-8 | CASSQGTVQEETQYF
TRBJ2-2 | NA | TRBV19 | CASSIDLAGTSGNTGELFF
TRBJ2-7 | NA | TRBV5-1 | CASSLARGGETYEQYF
TRBJ1-2 | NA | TRBV5-4 | CASSSGQVNYGYTF
TRBJ2-3 | NA | TRBV27 | CASRPLAGGADTQYF
TRBJ1-1 | many | TRBV11-2 | CASSLDRDTEAFF
TRBJ2-1 | few | TRBV5-6 | CASSSPGLSSYNEQFF
TRBJ2-7 | NA | TRBV6-5 | CASSYSTGFLRHEQYF
TRBJ2-1 | once | TRBV5-1 | CASSLDSGAGNEQFF
TRBJ1-2 | NA | TRBV15 | CATSRDLFGDRVGYTF
TRBJ1-6 | few | TRBV18 | CASSPVVQGNSPLHF
TRBJ1-2 | NA | TRBV25-1 | CASSGQSNYGYTF
TRBJ1-4 | NA | TRBV5-1 | CASSRGQGENEKLFF
TRBJ2-7 | NA | TRBV27 | CASSSGDSTLEQYF
TRBJ1-2 | once | TRBV27 | CASSPSQGALGYTF
TRBJ2-6 | NA | TRBV19 | CASSFIRGLSSGANVLTF
TRBJ2-5 | NA | TRBV7-6 | CASSRRTAQETQYF
TRBJ2-3 | NA | TRBV15 | CATSREGGRTDTQYF